The rows below give T cell receptor beta chains drawn from one sample of a study of blood T cell repertoires in COVID-19. The table came from immunoSEQ multiplex PCR; TCRdb's copy has only in-frame clones and leaves some out. The table lists around 150,000 clones, around 89% of them singletons, with less than 3% in the top ten. Sample: peripheral blood. The source is a man aged 55 to 70 with acute or convalescent COVID-19. The CDR3 runs from the conserved cysteine through the conserved F or W. The D gene is left open where the match is weak.

NA	TRBV4-1	TRBJ1-2	CASSQNLQENYGYTF	TGCGCCAGCAGCCAAAATCTACAGGAGAACTATGGCTACACCTTC
NA	TRBV7-2	TRBJ1-6	CASSLVFGIDSPLHF	TGTGCCAGCAGCTTAGTGTTCGGGATAGATTCACCCCTCCACTTT
NA	TRBV12-5	TRBJ1-2	CASGLGGDGYTF	TGTGCTAGTGGCCTCGGGGGGGATGGCTACACCTTC
TRBD1	TRBV18	TRBJ2-7	CASSPSRQGYEQYF	TGTGCCAGCTCACCATCGAGACAGGGGTACGAGCAGTACTTC
TRBD1	TRBV7-6	TRBJ2-1	CASSLVGDRAYNEQFF	TGTGCCAGCAGCTTAGTTGGGGACAGGGCCTACAATGAGCAGTTCTTC
NA	TRBV20-1	TRBJ1-1	CSASNRDRMNTEAFF	TGCAGTGCTAGTAACAGGGATCGCATGAACACTGAAGCTTTCTTT
TRBD2	TRBV24-1	TRBJ2-1	CATRAGTSGGNVEQFF	TGTGCCACCAGAGCCGGGACTAGCGGGGGGAATGTTGAGCAGTTCTTC
TRBD2	TRBV7-9	TRBJ2-1	CASSLGLAGNEQFF	TGTGCCAGCAGCTTGGGACTAGCGGGCAATGAGCAGTTCTTC
NA	TRBV4-2	TRBJ1-1	CASSRRGLESEAFF	TGTGCCAGCAGCCGGCGGGGACTGGAGTCTGAAGCTTTCTTT
TRBD2	TRBV27	TRBJ2-3	CASSSRSSGADTQYF	TGTGCCAGCAGTTCGCGCTCTAGCGGGGCGGATACGCAGTATTTT
NA	TRBV4-3	TRBJ1-1	CASSQGSLRTGGAFF	TGCGCCAGCAGCCAAGGGTCTTTGAGGACGGGGGGAGCTTTCTTT
NA	TRBV6-5	TRBJ1-3	CASSYSQASGNTIYF	TGTGCCAGCAGTTACTCTCAGGCCTCTGGAAACACCATATATTTT
NA	TRBV2	TRBJ1-4	CASSDEGGATSKLFF	TGTGCCAGCAGTGACGAGGGCGGCGCTACGTCGAAACTGTTTTTT
TRBD1	TRBV2	TRBJ2-7	CASRGDRTYEQYF	TGTGCCAGCAGGGGGGACAGGACCTACGAGCAGTACTTC